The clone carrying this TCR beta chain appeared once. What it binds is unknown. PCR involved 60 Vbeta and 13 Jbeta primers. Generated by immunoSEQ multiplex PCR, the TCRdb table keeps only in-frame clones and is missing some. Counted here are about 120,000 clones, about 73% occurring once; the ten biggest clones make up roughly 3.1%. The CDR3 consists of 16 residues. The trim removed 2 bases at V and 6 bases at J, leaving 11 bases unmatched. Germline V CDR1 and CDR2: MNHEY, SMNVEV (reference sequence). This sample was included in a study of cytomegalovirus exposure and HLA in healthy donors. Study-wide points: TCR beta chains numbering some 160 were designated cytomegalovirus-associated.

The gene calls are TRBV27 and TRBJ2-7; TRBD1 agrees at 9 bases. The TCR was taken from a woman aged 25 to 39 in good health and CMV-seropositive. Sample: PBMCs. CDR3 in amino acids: CASSLGPGQGFGEQYF. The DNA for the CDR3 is TGTGCCAGCAGTTTAGGACCGGGACAGGGTTTTGGCGAGCAGTACTTC.